The text below deals with one T cell receptor beta chain. Its antigen is not identified. Sequencing was performed with immunoSEQ multiplex PCR; in TCRdb, only in-frame clones are kept and a portion is missing. This sample has tens of thousands of clones, with roughly 80% found just once. This entry is derived from a study of PD-1 blockade in classical Hodgkin lymphoma. As for the study in general: Patients received nivolumab 3 mg/kg intravenously every 2 weeks. Study-wide points: Reports indicated that newly diagnosed patients had lower baseline TCR diversity than healthy donors did. Nivolumab initiated under 1 year post-ASCT led to patient exclusion. Whoever responded completely had baseline diversity much like that seen in newly diagnosed patients.

Every one of the patients relapsed after autologous stem cell transplantation (brentuximab vedotin exposure was variable). V shed 1 base and J shed 8 bases, with 14 bases lying between them. Looked up from germline, CDR1 is SGHTA and CDR2 is FQGNSA. The CDR3 spans 14 residues. Sequencing was performed on peripheral blood mononuclear cells (PBMCs), taken before the second cycle of nivolumab. The TCR sequence derives from a human donor with classical Hodgkin lymphoma. This rearrangement joins TRBV7-2 to TRBJ1-2; unclear D gene. Here the CDR3 DNA reads TGTGCCAGCAGCTTAGTTGATGGAGGGATGGGCTACACCTTC. Amino acids: CASSLVDGGMGYTF.